The entry below describes one T cell receptor beta chain. This clone's antigen is unknown. No base quality values were provided; no much bigger clone lies one nucleotide off. The data originate from a study of T cell changes during pregnancy in multiple sclerosis (dated by TCRdb to between 2017 and 2020). Study-level background: The study examined how the T cell repertoire changed over the course of pregnancy in women with multiple sclerosis.

Including cysteine and phenylalanine, the CDR3 has 13 amino acids. Only the CDR3 part of the read is kept: 39 bases, read in frame from the first base. The germline V gene specifies KGHSH as CDR1 and LQKENI as CDR2. The junction shows trimming of 7 bases on V and 9 bases on J, plus 16 bases between the germline ends. Libraries were constructed by the immunoSEQ multiplex PCR assay. TCRdb limited this immuneACCESS table to in-frame rearrangements with V and J called. A share of clones is missing; checked studies link under half to unresolved V genes, and the rest is unexplained. In all, the sample holds over 25,000 clones, and almost 90% of those were seen once. The leading ten clones occupy more than 6.5% of the sample.

This material consisted of CD8+ T cells from peripheral blood mononuclear cells, taken in the second trimester of pregnancy. The sequence derives from a female donor with multiple sclerosis, enrolled in a pregnancy study. The chain is made from TRBV18 and TRBJ2-1; a tentative D match to TRBD2 spans 5 bases. Here the CDR3 is given as CASFEGSGSEQFF. The DNA reads TGTGCCAGCTTTGAAGGGTCGGGGTCTGAGCAGTTCTTC.